This T cell receptor (beta chain) originates from a study of T-cell memory formation after mild COVID-19. TCRdb passed the 5' RACE reads through MiXCR, listing each CDR3 protein once. The sample consists of some 330,000 distinct CDR3 sequences, approximately 21% of them appearing once. This clonotype was found a few times. This CDR3 is built from 14 residues. Per germline, CDR1 SEHNR and CDR2 FQNEAQ (reference sequence). The germline V and J ends were trimmed by 5 bases and 2 bases, with 13 bases remaining between them. This clonotype was obtained from an adult woman who had mild COVID-19 (a few samples of this study predate the infection). Cell type and time point are not known. What was sequenced was PBMCs or a T cell subset sorted from them (not recorded which). The chain has TRBV7-9 and TRBJ2-7; D is possibly TRBD2 (6 bases). The CDR3 DNA reads as TGTGCCAGCAGCGACCGGGACTCCCCCTACGAGCAGTACTTC. It is translated as CASSDRDSPYEQYF.